This T cell receptor beta chain was observed in a study of blood T cell repertoires in COVID-19. Study-level background: Samples of COVID-19 (acute and convalescent) were obtained from the United States, Italy and Spain. PBMCs, B-cell-depleted T cells, or T cells were the source of the cDNA or gDNA that made up the material.

The CDR3 totals 16 residues. CDR1 is MDHEN and CDR2 is SYDVKM in the germline V gene. Unmatched junction bases numbered 9, after V lost 2 bases and J lost 5 bases. Original handling: Reference gene primer amplification in the assay estimated nucleated cell counts. The protocol was immunoSEQ multiplex PCR, while the TCRdb copy is restricted to in-frame clones and leaves out a portion. V and J calls plus clone size are reproduced from that table; the DNA served to infer D and trimming. The sample contains tens of thousands of clones, 80% of which appear only once. The sequenced sample consisted of peripheral blood. The chain uses TRBV28 and TRBJ2-5, with 9 positions matching TRBD1. This TCR came from a woman in her sixties or seventies with acute or convalescent COVID-19. The DNA of the CDR3 is TGTGCCAGCAGTTTAGCAATACAGGGGGCGGGGGAGACCCAGTACTTC. It is translated as CASSLAIQGAGETQYF.